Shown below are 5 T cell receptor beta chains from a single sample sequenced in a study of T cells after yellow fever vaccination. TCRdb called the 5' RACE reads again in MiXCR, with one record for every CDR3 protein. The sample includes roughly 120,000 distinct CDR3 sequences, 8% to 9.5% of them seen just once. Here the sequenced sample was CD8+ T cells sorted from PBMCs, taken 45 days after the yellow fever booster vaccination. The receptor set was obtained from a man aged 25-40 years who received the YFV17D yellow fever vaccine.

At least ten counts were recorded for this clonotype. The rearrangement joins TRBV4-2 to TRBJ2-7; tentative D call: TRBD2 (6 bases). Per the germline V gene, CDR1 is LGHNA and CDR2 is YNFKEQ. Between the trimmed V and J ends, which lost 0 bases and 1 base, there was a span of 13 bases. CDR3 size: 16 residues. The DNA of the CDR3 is TGTGCCAGCAGCCAAGATTGGGGCGGGATGTCCTACGAGCAGTACTTC. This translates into CASSQDWGGMSYEQYF.

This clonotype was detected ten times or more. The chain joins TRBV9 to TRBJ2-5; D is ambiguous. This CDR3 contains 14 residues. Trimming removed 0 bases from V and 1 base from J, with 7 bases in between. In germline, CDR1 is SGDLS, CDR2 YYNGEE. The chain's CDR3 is CASSVGGSQETQYF. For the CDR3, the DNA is TGTGCCAGCAGCGTAGGTGGAAGCCAAGAGACCCAGTACTTC.

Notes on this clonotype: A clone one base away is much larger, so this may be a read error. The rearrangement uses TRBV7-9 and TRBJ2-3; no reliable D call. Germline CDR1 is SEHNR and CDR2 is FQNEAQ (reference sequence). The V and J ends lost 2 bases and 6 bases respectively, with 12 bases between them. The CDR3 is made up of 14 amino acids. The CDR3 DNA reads TGTGCCAGCAGCTTACCTAATGCAGAGGATACGCAGTATTTT. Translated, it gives CASSLPNAEDTQYF.

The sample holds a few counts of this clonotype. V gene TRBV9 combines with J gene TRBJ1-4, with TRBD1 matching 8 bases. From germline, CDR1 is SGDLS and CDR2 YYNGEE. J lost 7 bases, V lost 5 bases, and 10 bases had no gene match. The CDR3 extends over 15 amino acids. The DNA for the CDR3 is TGTGCCAGCAGTGACACCGGGACAGGAGGTGAAAAACTGTTTTTT. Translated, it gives CASSDTGTGGEKLFF.

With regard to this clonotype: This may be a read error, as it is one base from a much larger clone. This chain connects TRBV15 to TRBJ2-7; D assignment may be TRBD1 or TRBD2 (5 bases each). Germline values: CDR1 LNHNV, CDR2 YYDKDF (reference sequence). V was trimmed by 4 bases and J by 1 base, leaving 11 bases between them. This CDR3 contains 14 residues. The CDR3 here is CATSMIGTSYEQYF. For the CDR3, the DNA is TGTGCCACCAGCATGATCGGGACGTCCTACGAGCAGTACTTC.